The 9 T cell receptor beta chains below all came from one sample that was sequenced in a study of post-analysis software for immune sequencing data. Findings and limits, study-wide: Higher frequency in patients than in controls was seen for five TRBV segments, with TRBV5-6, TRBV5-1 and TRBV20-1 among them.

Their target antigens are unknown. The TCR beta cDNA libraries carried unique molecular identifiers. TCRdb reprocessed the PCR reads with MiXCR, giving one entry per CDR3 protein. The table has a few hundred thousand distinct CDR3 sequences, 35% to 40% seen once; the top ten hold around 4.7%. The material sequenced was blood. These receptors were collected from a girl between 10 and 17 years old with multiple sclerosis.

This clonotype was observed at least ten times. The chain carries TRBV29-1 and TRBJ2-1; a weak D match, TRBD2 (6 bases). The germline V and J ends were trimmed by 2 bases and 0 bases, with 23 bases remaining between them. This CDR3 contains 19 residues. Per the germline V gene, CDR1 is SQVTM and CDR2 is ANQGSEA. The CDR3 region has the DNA TGCAGCGTTGAAATCCGGCAGGAGATAGCGGAAGGCTCCTACAATGAGCAGTTCTTC. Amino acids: CSVEIRQEIAEGSYNEQFF.

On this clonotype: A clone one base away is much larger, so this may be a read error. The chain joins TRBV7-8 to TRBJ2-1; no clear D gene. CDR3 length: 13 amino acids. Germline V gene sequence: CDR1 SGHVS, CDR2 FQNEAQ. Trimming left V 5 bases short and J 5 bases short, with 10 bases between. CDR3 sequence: CASSPAEDNEQFF. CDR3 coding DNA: TGTGCCAGCAGCCCCGCCGAGGACAATGAGCAGTTCTTC.

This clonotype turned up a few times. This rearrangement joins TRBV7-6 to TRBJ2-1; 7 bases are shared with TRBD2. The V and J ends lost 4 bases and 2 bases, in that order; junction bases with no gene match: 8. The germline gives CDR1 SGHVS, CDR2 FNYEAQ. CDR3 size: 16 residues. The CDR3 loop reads CASSSRASGAYNEQFF. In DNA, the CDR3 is TGTGCCAGCAGCTCCCGCGCAAGCGGGGCCTACAATGAGCAGTTCTTC.

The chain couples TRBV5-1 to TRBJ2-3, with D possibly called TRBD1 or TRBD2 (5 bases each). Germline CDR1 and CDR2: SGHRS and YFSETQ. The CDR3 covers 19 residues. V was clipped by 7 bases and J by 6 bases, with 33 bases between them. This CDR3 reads CASGPRGRPGQGVLDTQYF. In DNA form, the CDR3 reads TGCGCCAGCGGACCCCGGGGAAGACCGGGGCAGGGTGTGTTGGATACGCAGTATTTT.

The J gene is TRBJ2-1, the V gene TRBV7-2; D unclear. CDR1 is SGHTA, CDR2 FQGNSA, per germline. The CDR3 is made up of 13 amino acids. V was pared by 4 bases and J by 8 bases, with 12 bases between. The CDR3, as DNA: TGTGCCAGCAGCTCTCAAATCGGCGATGAGCAGTTCTTC. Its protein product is CASSSQIGDEQFF. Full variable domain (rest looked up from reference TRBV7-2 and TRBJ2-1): GAGVSQSPSNKVTEKGKDVELRCDPISGHTALYWYRQSLGQGLEFLIYFQGNSAPDKSGLPSDRFSAERTGGSVSTLTIQRTQQEDSAVYLCASSSQIGDEQFFGPGTRLTVL.

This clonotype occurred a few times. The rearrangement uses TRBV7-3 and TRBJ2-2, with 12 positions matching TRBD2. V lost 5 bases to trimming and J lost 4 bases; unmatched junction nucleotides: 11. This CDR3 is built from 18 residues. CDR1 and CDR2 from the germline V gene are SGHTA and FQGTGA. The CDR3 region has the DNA TGTGCCAGCAGCATGCTAGCGGGAGGGCCTGGTGGCACCGGGGAGCTGTTTTTT. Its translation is CASSMLAGGPGGTGELFF.

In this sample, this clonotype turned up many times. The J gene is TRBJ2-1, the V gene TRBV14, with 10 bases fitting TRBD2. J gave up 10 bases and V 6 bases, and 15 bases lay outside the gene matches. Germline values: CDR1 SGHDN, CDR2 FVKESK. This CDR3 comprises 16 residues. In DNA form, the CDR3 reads TGTGCCAGCAGTCACACCTCCCTAGCGGGAGCAGCCGAGCAGTTCTTC. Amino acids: CASSHTSLAGAAEQFF.

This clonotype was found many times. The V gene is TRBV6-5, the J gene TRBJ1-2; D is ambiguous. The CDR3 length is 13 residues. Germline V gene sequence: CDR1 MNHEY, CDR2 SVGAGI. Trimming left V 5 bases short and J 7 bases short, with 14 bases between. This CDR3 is CASSALPGSGYTF. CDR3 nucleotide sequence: TGTGCCAGCAGTGCACTCCCAGGCTCTGGCTACACCTTC.

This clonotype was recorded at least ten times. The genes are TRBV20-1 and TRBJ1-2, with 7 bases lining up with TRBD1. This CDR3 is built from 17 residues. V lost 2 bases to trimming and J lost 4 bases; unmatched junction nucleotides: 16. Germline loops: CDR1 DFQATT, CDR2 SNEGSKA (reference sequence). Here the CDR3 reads CSARPTLEGQKSYGYTF. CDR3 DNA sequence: TGCAGTGCTAGACCTACCCTCGAGGGACAGAAGTCCTATGGCTACACCTTC.